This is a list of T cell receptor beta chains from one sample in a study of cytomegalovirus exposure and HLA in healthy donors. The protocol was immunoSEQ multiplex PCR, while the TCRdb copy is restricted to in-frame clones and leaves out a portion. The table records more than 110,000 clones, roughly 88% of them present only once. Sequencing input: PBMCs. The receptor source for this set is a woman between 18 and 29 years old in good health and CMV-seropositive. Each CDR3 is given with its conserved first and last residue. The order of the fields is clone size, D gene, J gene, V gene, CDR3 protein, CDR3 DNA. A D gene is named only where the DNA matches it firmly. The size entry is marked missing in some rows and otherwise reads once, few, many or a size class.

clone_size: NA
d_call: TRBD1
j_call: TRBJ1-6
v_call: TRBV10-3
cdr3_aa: CAISDGQGITYNSPLHF
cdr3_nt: TGTGCCATCAGTGACGGACAGGGTATCACCTATAATTCACCCCTCCACTTT

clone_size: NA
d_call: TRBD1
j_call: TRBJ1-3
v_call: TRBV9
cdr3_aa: CASSGRTGYSGNTIYF
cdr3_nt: TGTGCCAGCAGCGGCAGGACAGGGTACTCTGGAAACACCATATATTTT

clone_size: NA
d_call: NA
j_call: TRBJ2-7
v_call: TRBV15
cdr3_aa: CATRAVGTYEQYF
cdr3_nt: TGTGCCACCAGGGCGGTCGGGACCTACGAGCAGTACTTC

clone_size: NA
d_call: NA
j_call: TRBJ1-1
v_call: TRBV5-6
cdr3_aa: CASSLLNTEAFF
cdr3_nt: TGTGCCAGCAGCTTACTTAACACTGAAGCTTTCTTT

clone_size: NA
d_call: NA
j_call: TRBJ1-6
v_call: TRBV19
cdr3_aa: CASHGQLNSPLHF
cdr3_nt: TGTGCCAGCCACGGACAGCTCAATTCACCCCTCCACTTT

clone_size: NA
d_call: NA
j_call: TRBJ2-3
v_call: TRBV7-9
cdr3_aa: CASSLVPGSATDTQYF
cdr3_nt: TGTGCCAGCAGCTTAGTCCCGGGGTCGGCTACAGATACGCAGTATTTT

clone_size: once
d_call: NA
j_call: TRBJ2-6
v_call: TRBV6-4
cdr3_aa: CASSDSGTFAF
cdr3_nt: TGTGCCAGCAGTGACTCAGGGACATTCGCTTTC

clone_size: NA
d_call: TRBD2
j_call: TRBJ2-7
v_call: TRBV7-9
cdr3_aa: CASSLGGTSLHEQYF
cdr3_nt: TGTGCCAGCAGCTTAGGGGGGACTAGCTTACACGAGCAGTACTTC

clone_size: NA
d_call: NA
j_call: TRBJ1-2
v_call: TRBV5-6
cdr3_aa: CASSLQGFSGYTF
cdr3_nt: TGTGCCAGCAGCTTGCAGGGATTCTCTGGCTACACCTTC

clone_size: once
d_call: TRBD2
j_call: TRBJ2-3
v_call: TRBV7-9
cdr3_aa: CASSPRGGTQYF
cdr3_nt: TGTGCCAGCAGCCCCCGCGGGGGTACGCAGTATTTT

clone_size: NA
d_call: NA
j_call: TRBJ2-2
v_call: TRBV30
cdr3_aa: CAWTRVRNTGELFF
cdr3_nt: TGTGCCTGGACCCGGGTTAGGAACACCGGGGAGCTGTTTTTT

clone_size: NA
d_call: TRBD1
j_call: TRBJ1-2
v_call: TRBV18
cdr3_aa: CASSPQSGTGKYGYTF
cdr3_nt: TGTGCCAGCTCACCACAGTCCGGGACAGGGAAGTATGGCTACACCTTC

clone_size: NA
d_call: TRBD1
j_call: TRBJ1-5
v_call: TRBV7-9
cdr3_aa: CASSLGSDRVKQPQHF
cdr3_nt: TGTGCCAGCAGCTTAGGTTCTGACAGGGTAAAACAGCCCCAGCATTTT

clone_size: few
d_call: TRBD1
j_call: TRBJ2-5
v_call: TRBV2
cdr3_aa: CASRGYRGETQYF
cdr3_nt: TGTGCCAGCAGGGGTTACAGGGGCGAGACCCAGTACTTC

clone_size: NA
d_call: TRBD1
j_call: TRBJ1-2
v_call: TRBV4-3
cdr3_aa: CASSPGTGPYGYTF
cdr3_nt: TGCGCCAGCAGCCCAGGGACAGGGCCTTATGGCTACACCTTC

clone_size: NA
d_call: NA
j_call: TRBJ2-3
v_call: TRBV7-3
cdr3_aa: CASSLGVAATDTQYF
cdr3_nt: TGTGCCAGCAGCTTAGGGGTAGCGGCCACAGATACGCAGTATTTT

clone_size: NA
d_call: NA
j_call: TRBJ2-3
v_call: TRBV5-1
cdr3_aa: CASRFGSGSTDTQYF
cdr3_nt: TGCGCCAGCAGGTTTGGTAGCGGTAGCACAGATACGCAGTATTTT

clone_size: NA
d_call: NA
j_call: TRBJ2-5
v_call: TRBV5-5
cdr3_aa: CASSLASRGAQTQYF
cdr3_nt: TGTGCCAGCAGCTTGGCCAGTAGGGGCGCGCAGACCCAGTACTTC

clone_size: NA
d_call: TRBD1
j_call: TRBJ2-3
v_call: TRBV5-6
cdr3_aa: CASSLAGGTGGPDTQYF
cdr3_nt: TGTGCCAGCAGCTTGGCCGGCGGGACAGGGGGCCCAGATACGCAGTATTTT

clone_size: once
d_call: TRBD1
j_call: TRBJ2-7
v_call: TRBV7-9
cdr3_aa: CASSTGQGSYEQYF
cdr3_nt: TGTGCCAGCAGTACGGGACAGGGGTCCTACGAGCAGTACTTC

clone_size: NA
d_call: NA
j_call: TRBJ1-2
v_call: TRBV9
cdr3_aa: CASSEILDSQSMAYTF
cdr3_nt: TGTGCCAGCAGCGAAATTCTGGACAGCCAGTCTATGGCTTACACCTTC

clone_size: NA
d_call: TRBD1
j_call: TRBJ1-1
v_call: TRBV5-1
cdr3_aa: CASSFSGGTEAFF
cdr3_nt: TGCGCCAGCAGCTTCTCAGGGGGCACTGAAGCTTTCTTT

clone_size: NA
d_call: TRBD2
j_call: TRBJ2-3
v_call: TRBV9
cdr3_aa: CASSESAGSTDTQYF
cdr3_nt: TGTGCCAGCAGCGAATCAGCGGGGAGCACAGATACGCAGTATTTT

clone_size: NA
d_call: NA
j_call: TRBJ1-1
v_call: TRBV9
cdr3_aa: CASSETPQVTNTEAFF
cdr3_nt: TGTGCCAGCAGCGAGACCCCACAGGTCACGAACACTGAAGCTTTCTTT

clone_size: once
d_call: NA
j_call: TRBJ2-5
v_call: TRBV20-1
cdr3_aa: CSLAGKGTQYF
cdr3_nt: TGCAGTCTAGCCGGGAAGGGGACCCAGTACTTC

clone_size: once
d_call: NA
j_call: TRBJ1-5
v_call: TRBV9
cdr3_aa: CASSRDRTGNQPQHF
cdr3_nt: TGTGCCAGCAGCCGAGACCGAACAGGCAATCAGCCCCAGCATTTT

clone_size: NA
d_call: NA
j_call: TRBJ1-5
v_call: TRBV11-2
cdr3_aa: CASSLDRGGQPQHF
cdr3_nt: TGTGCCAGCAGCTTAGACCGAGGGGGACAGCCCCAGCATTTT